The T cell receptor beta chain under discussion was sequenced for a study of blood T cell repertoires in COVID-19. Seattle participants joined during active infection and were tracked over time. The protocol was immunoSEQ multiplex PCR, while the TCRdb copy is restricted to in-frame clones and leaves out a portion. The sample lists over 150,000 clones, 90% to 95% occurring once. The TCR comes from a man aged 25 to 40 with COVID-19, enrolled during active disease. The sample was peripheral blood.

CDR3 protein: CAWSGDRGTMSLTGELFF. CDR3 DNA: TGTGCCTGGAGTGGCGACAGGGGTACGATGAGTCTGACCGGGGAGCTGTTTTTT. The chain is built from TRBV30 and TRBJ2-2, with 8 bases aligning to TRBD1. This CDR3 is built from 18 residues. The V gene end was trimmed by 1 base and the J gene end by 5 bases; junction bases not matched to a gene: 15. The V gene's germline CDR1 is GTSNPN and CDR2 SVGIG (reference sequence).